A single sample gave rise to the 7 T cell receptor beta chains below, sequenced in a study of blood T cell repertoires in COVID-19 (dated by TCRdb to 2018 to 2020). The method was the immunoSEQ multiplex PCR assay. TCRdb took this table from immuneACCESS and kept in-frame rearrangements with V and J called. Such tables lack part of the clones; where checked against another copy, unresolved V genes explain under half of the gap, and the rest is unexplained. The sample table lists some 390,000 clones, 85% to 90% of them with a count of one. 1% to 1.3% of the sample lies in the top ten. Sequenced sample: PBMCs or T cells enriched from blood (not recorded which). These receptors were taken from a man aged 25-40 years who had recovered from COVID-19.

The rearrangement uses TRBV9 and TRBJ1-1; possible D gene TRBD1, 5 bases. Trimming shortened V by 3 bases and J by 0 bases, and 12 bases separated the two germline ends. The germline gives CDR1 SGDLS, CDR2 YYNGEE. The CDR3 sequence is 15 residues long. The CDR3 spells CASSATGTLNTEAFF. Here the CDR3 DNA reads TGTGCCAGCAGCGCCACCGGGACTTTGAACACTGAAGCTTTCTTT.

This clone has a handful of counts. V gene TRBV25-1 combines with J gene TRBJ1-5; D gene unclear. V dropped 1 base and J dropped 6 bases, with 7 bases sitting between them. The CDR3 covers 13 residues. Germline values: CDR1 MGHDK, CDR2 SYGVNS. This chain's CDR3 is CASSEWAGQPQHF. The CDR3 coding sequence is TGTGCCAGCAGTGAATGGGCCGGTCAGCCCCAGCATTTT. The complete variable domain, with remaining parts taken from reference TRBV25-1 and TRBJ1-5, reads EADIYQTPRYLVIGTGKKITLECSQTMGHDKMYWYQQDPGMELHLIHYSYGVNSTEKGDLSSESTVSRIRTEHFPLTLESARPSHTSQYLCASSEWAGQPQHFGDGTRLSIL.

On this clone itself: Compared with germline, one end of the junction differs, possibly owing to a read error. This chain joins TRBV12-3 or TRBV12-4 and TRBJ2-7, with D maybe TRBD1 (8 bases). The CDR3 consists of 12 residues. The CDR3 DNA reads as TGTGCCAGCAGTTTTGGACAGGGAGGGGAAATCTTC. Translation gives CASSFGQGGEIF.

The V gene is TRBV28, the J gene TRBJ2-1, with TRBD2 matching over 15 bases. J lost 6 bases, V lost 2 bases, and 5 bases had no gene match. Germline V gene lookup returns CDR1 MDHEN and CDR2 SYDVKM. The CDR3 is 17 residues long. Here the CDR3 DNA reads TGTGCCAGCAGTTTACCGGGACTAGCGGGAGGCACCAATGAGCAGTTCTTC. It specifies CASSLPGLAGGTNEQFF.

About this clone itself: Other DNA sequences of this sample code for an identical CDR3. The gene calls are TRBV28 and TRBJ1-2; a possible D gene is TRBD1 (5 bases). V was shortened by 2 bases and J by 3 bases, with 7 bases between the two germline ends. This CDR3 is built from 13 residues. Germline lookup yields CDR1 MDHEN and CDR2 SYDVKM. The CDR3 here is CASSLGRDYGYTF. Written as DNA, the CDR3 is TGTGCCAGCAGTTTAGGCAGGGACTATGGCTACACCTTC.

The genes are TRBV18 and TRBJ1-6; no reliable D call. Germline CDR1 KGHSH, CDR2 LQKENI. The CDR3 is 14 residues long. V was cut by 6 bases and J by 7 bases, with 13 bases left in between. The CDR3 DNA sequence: TGTGCCAGCTCCCCCCCACCGAGGAATTCACCCCTCCACTTT. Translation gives CASSPPPRNSPLHF.

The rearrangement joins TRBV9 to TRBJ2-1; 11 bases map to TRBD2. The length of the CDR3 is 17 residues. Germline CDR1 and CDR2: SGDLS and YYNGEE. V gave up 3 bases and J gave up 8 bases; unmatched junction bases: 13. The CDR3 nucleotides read TGTGCCAGCAGCGGGAGGGTAGCGGGAGGGCCAGGGGATGAGCAGTTCTTC. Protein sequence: CASSGRVAGGPGDEQFF. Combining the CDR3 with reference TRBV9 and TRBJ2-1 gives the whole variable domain DSGVTQTPKHLITATGQRVTLRCSPRSGDLSVYWYQQSLDQGLQFLIQYYNGEERAKGNILERFSAQQFPDLHSELNLSSLELGDSALYFCASSGRVAGGPGDEQFFGPGTRLTVL.